A single sample gave rise to the 11 T cell receptor beta chains below, sequenced in a study of T cell responses to AZD1222 COVID-19 vaccine. The protocol was immunoSEQ multiplex PCR, while the TCRdb copy is restricted to in-frame clones and leaves out a portion. This table holds under 150,000 clones, roughly 90% found once. Sequencing was performed on peripheral blood, taken on day 0 of AZD1222 vaccination. The receptors here all came from an adult in good health.

This chain's CDR3 is CASSLDTYQETQYF. The CDR3 nucleotides are TGTGCCAGCAGTCTGGACACGTACCAAGAGACCCAGTACTTC. The rearrangement links TRBV6-5 to TRBJ2-5; D is perhaps TRBD1 (5 bases). Germline values: CDR1 MNHEY, CDR2 SVGAGI. Trimming took off 5 bases at V and 0 bases at J, with 10 bases between the two ends. The CDR3 totals 14 residues.

The chain has TRBV5-1 and TRBJ2-1, with TRBD2 matching 10 bases. Germline trimming cut 4 bases from V and 6 bases from J; bases unmatched to any gene: 13. The germline gives CDR1 SGHRS, CDR2 YFSETQ. This CDR3 comprises 17 residues. The CDR3 reads CASSPTASSGRANEQFF. CDR3 bases: TGCGCCAGCAGCCCTACGGCGTCTAGCGGGAGAGCCAATGAGCAGTTCTTC.

V and J are TRBV7-2 and TRBJ2-4; D is undetermined. V gave up 1 base and J gave up 0 bases, with 10 bases separating them. The CDR3 loop spans 16 amino acids. CDR1 and CDR2 (germline): SGHTA, FQGNSA. CDR3 sequence reads: CASSLEASLAKNIQYF. CDR3 sequence (DNA): TGTGCCAGCAGCTTAGAGGCCAGCCTAGCCAAAAACATTCAGTACTTC.

The V call is TRBV28, the J call TRBJ1-2; D might be TRBD1 (5 bases). CDR3 length equals 16 residues. The germline gives CDR1 MDHEN, CDR2 SYDVKM. V was pared by 5 bases and J by 0 bases, with 16 bases between. CDR3 in amino acids: CASSQSHMTANYGYTF. CDR3 nucleotide sequence: TGTGCCAGCAGTCAATCTCACATGACAGCTAACTATGGCTACACCTTC.

V gene TRBV9 combines with J gene TRBJ2-5; possible D gene TRBD2, 6 bases. Germline V gene data show CDR1 as SGDLS and CDR2 as YYNGEE. Trimming left V 3 bases short and J 3 bases short, with 15 bases between. CDR3 length: 15 amino acids. CDR3 nucleotides: TGTGCCAGCAGCGCCCCCGGATGGGGGGAAGAGACCCAGTACTTC. Translating it yields CASSAPGWGEETQYF.

This sequence joins TRBV6-2 or TRBV6-3 and TRBJ2-1, with 11 bases that match TRBD2. The CDR3 contains 18 residues. The germline V gene has CDR1 MNHEY and CDR2 SVGEGT. V shed 0 bases, J shed 4 bases, and the junction held 8 bases outside the gene matches. CDR3 region: CASSYSKGTSGGYNEQFF. The CDR3 nucleotides read TGTGCCAGCAGTTACTCGAAGGGGACTAGCGGAGGGTACAATGAGCAGTTCTTC.

The V call is TRBV5-6, the J call TRBJ2-7, with D perhaps matching TRBD1 (6 bases). Germline V gives CDR1 SGHDT, CDR2 YYEEEE. V dropped 2 bases and J dropped 6 bases, with 12 bases sitting between them. The CDR3 is 13 residues long. CDR3 DNA: TGTGCCAGCAGCTTATCAGGGGCAGTCGAGCAGTACTTC. It encodes CASSLSGAVEQYF. The complete variable domain, with remaining parts taken from reference TRBV5-6 and TRBJ2-7, reads DAGVTQSPTHLIKTRGQQVTLRCSPKSGHDTVSWYQQALGQGPQFIFQYYEEEERQRGNFPDRFSGHQFPNYSSELNVNALLLGDSALYLCASSLSGAVEQYFGPGTRLTVT.

The genes are TRBV27 and TRBJ2-7; D is uncertain. The V end was cut by 1 base, the J end by 0 bases, with 10 bases between. In germline, CDR1 is MNHEY, CDR2 SMNVEV (reference sequence). This CDR3 region has 15 residues. The CDR3 region is CASSLFLLPSYEQYF. As DNA, the CDR3 is TGTGCCAGCAGTTTATTTCTGCTACCCTCCTACGAGCAGTACTTC.

This clone showed up just a few times. The chain couples TRBV3-1 (or the pseudogene TRBV3-2) to TRBJ1-4, with D possibly TRBD1 on 5 matching bases. The CDR3 is made up of 12 amino acids. The V and J ends lost 4 bases and 14 bases respectively, with 14 bases between them. Germline CDR1 and CDR2: LGHDT and YNNKEL (reference sequence). The CDR3 protein is CASSPWGGRLFF. The DNA of the CDR3 is TGTGCCAGCAGCCCGTGGGGGGGGAGGCTGTTTTTT.

The chain joins TRBV15 to TRBJ2-7; 8 nucleotides match TRBD2. Germline V lookup: CDR1 LNHNV, CDR2 YYDKDF (reference sequence). The CDR3 is 15 amino acids. V lost 0 bases to trimming and J lost 7 bases; unmatched junction nucleotides: 8. The CDR3 here is CATSRDRLAGREQYF. The CDR3 DNA is TGTGCCACCAGCAGAGATCGCCTAGCGGGTAGAGAGCAGTACTTC.

The chain links TRBV25-1 to TRBJ2-1; 7 positions agree with TRBD2. Germline V gene sequence: CDR1 MGHDK, CDR2 SYGVNS. This CDR3 contains 13 residues. The J segment lost 2 bases and the V segment lost 8 bases, leaving 3 bases of the junction unmatched. In DNA form, the CDR3 reads TGTGCCAGCTTGAGCGGGACCTACAATGAGCAGTTCTTC. Its protein product is CASLSGTYNEQFF.